The 17 T cell receptor beta chains listed next were all sequenced from one sample in a study of CD8 T cells in ankylosing spondylitis. TCRdb processed the 5' RACE reads anew with MiXCR; each CDR3 protein has one entry. Here the sample spans 250,000 to 350,000 distinct CDR3 sequences, roughly 20% being singletons. The specimen sequenced was blood, either unsorted or a sorted T cell fraction (not recorded which). These receptor sequences come from a female donor with ankylosing spondylitis or in good health (not recorded which).

The chain joins TRBV12-3 or TRBV12-4 to TRBJ2-1; D remains unclear. Deletions cut 6 bases from V and 5 bases from J, with 17 bases between. The CDR3 is made up of 15 amino acids. CDR3 amino acids: CASSQSLAYDNEQFF. The CDR3 DNA reads TGTGCCAGCAGCCAGTCCCTGGCCTACGACAATGAGCAGTTCTTC.

The rearrangement links TRBV20-1 to TRBJ2-5; the match to TRBD2 covers 7 bases. CDR3 size: 16 residues. The germline V gene encodes CDR1 DFQATT and CDR2 SNEGSKA (reference sequence). V gave up 1 base and J gave up 4 bases; unmatched junction bases: 12. The CDR3 DNA reads as TGCAGTGCTAGAGGGGGTGGTGGGAGGGCCGCAGAGACCCAGTACTTC. Translated: CSARGGGGRAAETQYF.

This clonotype was detected ten times or more. The chain links TRBV7-2 to TRBJ2-1; possibly TRBD1 for D (6 bases). The CDR3 is 15 amino acids. Germline V CDR1 and CDR2: SGHTA, FQGNSA. Trimming took 5 bases from V and 6 from J, leaving 17 bases between them. The CDR3 DNA sequence: TGTGCCAGCAGCAAGACAGGACGGTTTTCCAATGAGCAGTTCTTC. The encoded protein is CASSKTGRFSNEQFF.

This clonotype was detected ten times or more. V usage is TRBV18 and J usage is TRBJ2-3, with 9 bases identical to TRBD2. After removal of 3 bases from V and 2 bases from J, the junction contained 0 bases not matched to a gene. The V gene's germline CDR1 is KGHSH and CDR2 LQKENI. The CDR3 contains 14 residues. CDR3 in amino acids: CASSPGLATDTQYF. CDR3 nucleotides: TGTGCCAGCTCACCGGGACTAGCCACAGATACGCAGTATTTT.

This clonotype was seen more than once but under ten times. The chain recombines TRBV5-1 with TRBJ1-2; D is ambiguous. Deletions cut 1 base from V and 12 bases from J, with 19 bases between. This CDR3 has 14 amino acids. Per germline, CDR1 SGHRS and CDR2 YFSETQ. CDR3 DNA sequence: TGCGCCAGCAGCTTGAGACAAGACCCAAGGGCGGACACCTTC. Residues: CASSLRQDPRADTF. The complete variable domain, with remaining parts taken from reference TRBV5-1 and TRBJ1-2, reads KAGVTQTPRYLIKTRGQQVTLSCSPISGHRSVSWYQQTPGQGLQFLFEYFSETQRNKGNFPGRFSGRQFSNSRSEMNVSTLELGDSALYLCASSLRQDPRADTFGSGTRLTVV.

This clonotype came up a few times. The chain has TRBV6-5 and TRBJ2-7, with TRBD2 matching over 9 bases. CDR1 and CDR2 from the germline V gene are MNHEY and SVGAGI. V gave up 2 bases and J gave up 3 bases; unmatched junction bases: 5. This CDR3 comprises 15 residues. The CDR3 bases are TGTGCCAGCAGTTACGGTTCTAGCGGGAACTACGAGCAGTACTTC. It encodes CASSYGSSGNYEQYF.

This clonotype turned up a few times. V and J are TRBV15 and TRBJ2-1; a possible D gene is TRBD1 (7 bases). CDR1 LNHNV and CDR2 YYDKDF come from the germline V gene (reference sequence). CDR3 length: 12 amino acids. Trimming removed 5 bases from V and 8 bases from J, with 10 bases in between. In DNA, the CDR3 is TGTGCCACCAGCCCAGGGGGGTATGAGCAGTTCTTC. This gives the protein CATSPGGYEQFF.

This clonotype was observed at least ten times. CDR3 sequence: CSEEVRGADTQYF. In nucleotides, the CDR3 is TGCAGCGAGGAGGTCAGGGGTGCAGATACGCAGTATTTT. The V gene is TRBV29-1, the J gene TRBJ2-3; tentative D call: TRBD1 (6 bases). CDR3 length equals 13 residues. Germline CDR1 is SQVTM and CDR2 is ANQGSEA. The V end was cut by 7 bases, the J end by 4 bases, with 15 bases between.

The chain has TRBV15 and TRBJ1-1; possible D gene TRBD1, 6 bases. V was pared by 0 bases and J by 4 bases, with 9 bases between. Germline V lookup: CDR1 LNHNV, CDR2 YYDKDF (reference sequence). This CDR3 contains 14 residues. CDR3 sequence reads: CATSRDRGVTEAFF. The CDR3 DNA follows: TGTGCCACCAGCAGAGATAGGGGGGTCACTGAAGCTTTCTTT.

The chain joins TRBV9 to TRBJ2-2; D gene ambiguous. The CDR3 loop spans 12 amino acids. The germline V gene has CDR1 SGDLS and CDR2 YYNGEE. V lost 2 bases to trimming and J lost 2 bases, with 1 base between them. This CDR3 reads CASSVNTGELFF. Here the CDR3 DNA reads TGTGCCAGCAGCGTTAACACCGGGGAGCTGTTTTTT.

There are a few counts of this clonotype. The chain uses TRBV29-1 and TRBJ1-2; the D is unclear. Deletions cut 4 bases from V and 0 bases from J, with 9 bases between. Germline V gene data show CDR1 as SQVTM and CDR2 as ANQGSEA. The CDR3 is made up of 13 amino acids. The CDR3 coding sequence is TGCAGCGTTGGAAGGCAGTCTAACTATGGCTACACCTTC. This encodes CSVGRQSNYGYTF.

This clonotype was counted only a few times. This chain connects TRBV28 to TRBJ1-5, with 7 bases fitting TRBD1. The V gene's germline CDR1 is MDHEN and CDR2 SYDVKM. CDR3 length equals 16 residues. V dropped 1 base and J dropped 7; count of bases not matched to a gene: 10. The CDR3 DNA reads as TGTGCCAGCAGTTTATTAGGGACGACAGGGAGGCAGCCCCAGCATTTT. Its protein product is CASSLLGTTGRQPQHF.

The chain joins TRBV7-2 to TRBJ2-5; 7 bases are a match to TRBD1. CDR1 and CDR2 (germline): SGHTA, FQGNSA. J lost 3 bases, V lost 1 base, and 5 bases had no gene match. This CDR3 region has 15 residues. In DNA form, the CDR3 reads TGTGCCAGCAGCTTAGTATGGGACAGAAAAGAGACCCAGTACTTC. This encodes CASSLVWDRKETQYF.

The chain carries TRBV7-2 and TRBJ2-3; tentatively, D is TRBD2 (6 bases). Germline assignment: CDR1 SGHTA and CDR2 FQGNSA. V lost 7 bases, J lost 3 bases, and 17 bases lay in between. There are 15 residues in the CDR3. CDR3 sequence reads: CASTIRGGVTDTQYF. The CDR3 coding sequence is TGTGCCAGCACCATACGGGGAGGTGTAACAGATACGCAGTATTTT.

This clonotype was counted many times. The chain couples TRBV20-1 to TRBJ1-5, with 8 positions matching TRBD1. Germline-derived CDR1 and CDR2 are DFQATT and SNEGSKA (reference sequence). This CDR3 spans 15 amino acids. Trimming took 3 bases from V and 3 from J; bases not matched to a gene: 7. The CDR3 DNA is TGCAGTGCTAGCACCGGGACAGGCGTCAATCAGCCCCAGCATTTT. Protein product: CSASTGTGVNQPQHF.

The chain employs TRBV6-6 and TRBJ1-1; a possible D gene is TRBD1 (6 bases). V lost 5 bases, J lost 6 bases, and 16 bases lay in between. Germline lookup yields CDR1 MNHNY and CDR2 SVGAGI (reference sequence). The CDR3 has 14 residues. CDR3 protein: CASSRDRTNAEAFF. In DNA, the CDR3 is TGTGCCAGCAGTCGAGACAGGACCAATGCTGAAGCTTTCTTT.

This clonotype has just a few counts. The V gene is TRBV15, the J gene TRBJ2-2, with D perhaps TRBD2 (6 bases). Germline V gene lookup returns CDR1 LNHNV and CDR2 YYDKDF (reference sequence). With 2 bases removed from V and 8 bases from J, the gap between germline ends came to 15 bases. CDR3 size: 15 residues. The CDR3 DNA follows: TGTGCCACCAGCAGACTTCGACTAGATTCTGGGGAGCTGTTTTTT. The encoded protein is CATSRLRLDSGELFF.